A single sample is the source of the 23 T cell receptor beta chains below, sequenced in a study of T cell changes during pregnancy in multiple sclerosis. Produced via immunoSEQ multiplex PCR; TCRdb's table is partial and in-frame only. The profile shows 50,000 to 75,000 clones, about 94% of them singletons. Here the sequenced sample was CD8+ T cells from peripheral blood mononuclear cells, taken in the third trimester of pregnancy. The receptors shown here come from a female donor with multiple sclerosis, enrolled in a pregnancy study.

The rearrangement uses TRBV2 and TRBJ1-1; TRBD1 might be the D (6 bases). The CDR3 is 14 amino acids. Trimming cost V 4 bases and J 5 bases, with 14 bases left between them. Germline V gene data show CDR1 as SNHLY and CDR2 as FYNNEI. For the CDR3, the DNA is TGTGCCAGCAGTGTAACAGGGTTTCGGACTGAAGCTTTCTTT. This gives the protein CASSVTGFRTEAFF. The full variable domain, its missing parts supplied by reference TRBV2 and TRBJ1-1, is EPEVTQTPSHQVTQMGQEVILRCVPISNHLYFYWYRQILGQKVEFLVSFYNNEISEKSEIFDDQFSVERPDGSNFTLKIRSTKLEDSAMYFCASSVTGFRTEAFFGQGTRLTVV.

The chain is built from TRBV10-2 and TRBJ2-5; D uncertain. The J call is doubtful: the DNA matches TRBJ2-7 better. The germline V gene has CDR1 WSHSY and CDR2 SAAADI. This CDR3 is 15 amino acids long. CDR3 sequence: CASTAEPAPFYEQYF. The DNA of the CDR3 is TGCGCCAGCACCGCGGAACCCGCCCCCTTCTACGAGCAGTACTTC.

The rearrangement joins TRBV5-1 to TRBJ2-5; weak D call: TRBD1 (5 bases). Germline V CDR1 and CDR2: SGHRS, YFSETQ. V was shortened by 2 bases and J by 1 base, with 9 bases between the two germline ends. The CDR3 has 14 amino acids. The CDR3: CASSLWGFQETQYF. The CDR3 region has the DNA TGCGCCAGCAGCTTATGGGGCTTCCAAGAGACCCAGTACTTC. The full variable domain, completed using reference TRBV5-1 and TRBJ2-5, is KAGVTQTPRYLIKTRGQQVTLSCSPISGHRSVSWYQQTPGQGLQFLFEYFSETQRNKGNFPGRFSGRQFSNSRSEMNVSTLELGDSALYLCASSLWGFQETQYFGPGTRLLVL.

The chain employs TRBV19 and TRBJ1-4; tentatively, D is TRBD1 (5 bases). V was shortened by 7 bases and J by 5 bases, with 14 bases between the two germline ends. Germline V gene lookup returns CDR1 LNHDA and CDR2 SQIVND (reference sequence). This CDR3 contains 14 residues. The CDR3 DNA reads as TGTGCCAGTACCCTGGACAAAGAGAATGAAAAACTGTTTTTT. Translation: CASTLDKENEKLFF.

The sample holds one count of this clone. V is TRBV6-5 and J is TRBJ2-7; unclear D gene. TRBJ2-1 matches the DNA end more closely, so the J call is doubtful. The CDR3 consists of 13 residues. The germline V gene encodes CDR1 MNHEY and CDR2 SVGAGI. The CDR3 DNA is TGTGCCAGCAGTTACTCTATCGGGAATGAGCAGTTCTTC. Translating it yields CASSYSIGNEQFF.

This chain connects TRBV29-1 to TRBJ2-2, with a tentative D call TRBD1 (5 bases). Trimming removed 6 bases from V and 4 bases from J, with 9 bases in between. This CDR3 comprises 12 residues. In germline, CDR1 is SQVTM, CDR2 ANQGSEA. CDR3: CSVMDTTGELFF. CDR3 nucleotide sequence: TGCAGCGTCATGGACACCACCGGGGAGCTGTTTTTT.

As concerns this clone: The same CDR3 can be traced to other DNA sequences in this sample. The rearrangement links TRBV5-1 to TRBJ1-1, with D perhaps TRBD1 (5 bases). V was trimmed by 0 bases and J by 1 base, leaving 7 bases between them. The CDR3 is 14 amino acids. Germline loops: CDR1 SGHRS, CDR2 YFSETQ. The CDR3 sequence: CASSLGGGNTEAFF. CDR3 bases: TGCGCCAGCAGCTTGGGCGGGGGGAACACTGAAGCTTTCTTT.

The chain combines TRBV11-2 with TRBJ2-1; D possibly corresponds to TRBD1 (5 bases). CDR3 length: 13 residues. Trimming left V 2 bases short and J 7 bases short, with 9 bases between. Germline V gene sequence: CDR1 SGHAT, CDR2 FQNNGV. The DNA of the CDR3 is TGTGCCAGCAGCTTATGGACACTAAATGAGCAGTTCTTC. Its translation: CASSLWTLNEQFF.

The J gene is TRBJ2-1, the V gene TRBV29-1, with 13 bases aligning to TRBD2. CDR1 SQVTM and CDR2 ANQGSEA come from the germline V gene. Germline trimming cut 1 base from V and 4 bases from J; bases unmatched to any gene: 4. This CDR3 is built from 16 residues. The CDR3 nucleotides read TGCAGCGTTGAAGGTAGGGGACTAGCGGGATACAATGAGCAGTTCTTC. Residues: CSVEGRGLAGYNEQFF.

The V call is TRBV28, the J call TRBJ1-2; D possibly corresponds to TRBD1 (5 bases). The CDR3 runs 13 residues. V gave up 6 bases and J gave up 4 bases, with 12 bases separating them. Germline V gene data show CDR1 as MDHEN and CDR2 as SYDVKM. The CDR3 nucleotides read TGTGCCAGCAGCGCCGACAGCCTCTATGGCTACACCTTC. Residues: CASSADSLYGYTF.

The chain combines TRBV19 with TRBJ1-5; possible D gene TRBD1, 6 bases. Between the trimmed V and J ends, which lost 5 bases and 4 bases, there was a span of 12 bases. The CDR3 runs to 14 residues. Germline lookup yields CDR1 LNHDA and CDR2 SQIVND (reference sequence). The chain's CDR3 is CASSLQGANQPQHF. In DNA form, the CDR3 reads TGTGCCAGTAGTTTACAGGGTGCGAATCAGCCCCAGCATTTT.

DNA of the CDR3: TGTGCCAGCAGTTTATCTTCGGGCAATCAGCCCCAGCATTTT. The encoded protein is CASSLSSGNQPQHF. The chain is built from TRBV27 and TRBJ1-5; no firm D call. The CDR3 is 14 residues long. Trimming took off 0 bases at V and 2 bases at J, with 5 bases between the two ends. Germline V gives CDR1 MNHEY, CDR2 SMNVEV (reference sequence).

The chain carries TRBV12-5 and TRBJ2-2; 11 bases align to TRBD2. Germline CDR1 and CDR2: LGHNT and FRNRAP. This CDR3 is 22 amino acids long. V lost 0 bases to trimming and J lost 2 bases; unmatched junction nucleotides: 17. The CDR3 nucleotides are TGTGCTAGTGGTTTGGTACTCCCCCGGATAGCGGGAGGGCCCTTTAACACCGGGGAGCTGTTTTTT. It encodes CASGLVLPRIAGGPFNTGELFF. Filled out from reference TRBV12-5 and TRBJ2-2, the complete variable domain reads DARVTQTPRHKVTEMGQEVTMRCQPILGHNTVFWYRQTMMQGLELLAYFRNRAPLDDSGMPKDRFSAEMPDATLATLKIQPSEPRDSAVYFCASGLVLPRIAGGPFNTGELFFGEGSRLTVL.

This chain connects TRBV4-2 to TRBJ2-2, with 10 nucleotides matching TRBD2. Trimming cost V 4 bases and J 3 bases; bases outside gene matches: 14. From germline, CDR1 is LGHNA and CDR2 YNFKEQ. This CDR3 spans 19 amino acids. As DNA, the CDR3 is TGTGCCAGCAGCCCTGGTGAGGCTAGCGGGAGCCTAGACACCGGGGAGCTGTTTTTT. Protein sequence: CASSPGEASGSLDTGELFF.

V is TRBV11-2 and J is TRBJ2-2; 8 bases are shared with TRBD1. This CDR3 has 19 residues. Germline assignment: CDR1 SGHAT and CDR2 FQNNGV. V lost 5 bases and J lost 0; bases outside the gene matches: 14. CDR3 coding DNA: TGTGCCAGCAGCCGAATCGGGGGCGGACAGGGAGCGAACACCGGGGAGCTGTTTTTT. Residues: CASSRIGGGQGANTGELFF.

The J gene is TRBJ1-4, the V gene TRBV15, with 7 bases lining up with TRBD1. The ends lost 0 bases at V and 9 bases at J; junction bases unmatched: 7. Germline CDR1 is LNHNV and CDR2 is YYDKDF (reference sequence). CDR3 length: 15 amino acids. In nucleotides, the CDR3 is TGTGCCACCAGCAGAGATGGACAGGCTAGTCAAAAACTGTTTTTT. It codes for CATSRDGQASQKLFF.

The chain recombines TRBV4-3 with TRBJ2-1; D remains unclear. Trimming left V 1 base short and J 3 bases short, with 10 bases between. The CDR3 loop spans 15 amino acids. Germline CDR1 LGHNA, CDR2 YSLEER. The chain's CDR3 is CASSQASDNYNEQFF. CDR3 bases: TGCGCCAGCAGCCAAGCGAGTGATAACTACAATGAGCAGTTCTTC.

The chain recombines TRBV27 with TRBJ2-5, with 7 bases that match TRBD2. Trimming cost V 1 base and J 3 bases; bases outside gene matches: 5. The CDR3 covers 15 residues. Germline V gives CDR1 MNHEY, CDR2 SMNVEV (reference sequence). CDR3 loop: CASSLWAGLEETQYF. DNA of the CDR3: TGTGCCAGCAGTTTATGGGCAGGACTAGAAGAGACCCAGTACTTC.

To note about this clone: The sample carries other DNA sequences with the same CDR3. The rearrangement uses TRBV6-6 and TRBJ2-7; 11 bases line up with TRBD1. Germline lookup yields CDR1 MNHNY and CDR2 SVGAGI (reference sequence). The CDR3 is made up of 14 amino acids. V lost 2 bases, J lost 3 bases, and 0 bases stayed unmatched. The CDR3 region is CASSYGTGGYEQYF. The DNA of the CDR3 is TGTGCCAGCAGTTACGGGACAGGGGGCTACGAGCAGTACTTC.

The chain joins TRBV4-2 to TRBJ2-7; no firm D call. V lost 1 base and J 2 bases, leaving 9 bases between the germline ends. From germline, CDR1 is LGHNA and CDR2 YNFKEQ. This CDR3 is 14 amino acids long. The CDR3 loop reads CASSQGGGTYEQYF. The DNA of the CDR3 is TGTGCCAGCAGCCAAGGAGGCGGCACCTACGAGCAGTACTTC.

This clone was seen once. The rearrangement joins TRBV7-6 to TRBJ2-7; weak D call: TRBD2 (5 bases). The CDR3 covers 13 residues. Germline V gives CDR1 SGHVS, CDR2 FNYEAQ. Trimming took 1 base from V and 2 from J, leaving 6 bases between them. CDR3 in amino acids: CASSLGGTYEQYF. CDR3 nucleotides: TGTGCCAGCAGCTTAGGAGGGACCTACGAGCAGTACTTC.

The rearrangement links TRBV27 to TRBJ2-2; 8 positions match TRBD1. Germline assignment: CDR1 MNHEY and CDR2 SMNVEV (reference sequence). The V segment lost 6 bases and the J segment 6 bases; nucleotides outside the gene matches: 6. The CDR3 consists of 14 residues. The CDR3 nucleotides read TGTGCCAGCAGCTTACAGGGGGTTGCCGGGGAGCTGTTTTTT. The encoded protein is CASSLQGVAGELFF.

The rearrangement joins TRBV28 to TRBJ1-1, with TRBD1 as a possible D gene (5 bases). Germline CDR1 reads MDHEN; CDR2 reads SYDVKM. The CDR3 runs to 14 residues. Trimming pared 5 bases from V and 5 bases from J, leaving 15 bases between. The CDR3 DNA reads as TGTGCCAGCAGTGATGTAAATCGGGGGACTGAAGCTTTCTTT. Translation: CASSDVNRGTEAFF.